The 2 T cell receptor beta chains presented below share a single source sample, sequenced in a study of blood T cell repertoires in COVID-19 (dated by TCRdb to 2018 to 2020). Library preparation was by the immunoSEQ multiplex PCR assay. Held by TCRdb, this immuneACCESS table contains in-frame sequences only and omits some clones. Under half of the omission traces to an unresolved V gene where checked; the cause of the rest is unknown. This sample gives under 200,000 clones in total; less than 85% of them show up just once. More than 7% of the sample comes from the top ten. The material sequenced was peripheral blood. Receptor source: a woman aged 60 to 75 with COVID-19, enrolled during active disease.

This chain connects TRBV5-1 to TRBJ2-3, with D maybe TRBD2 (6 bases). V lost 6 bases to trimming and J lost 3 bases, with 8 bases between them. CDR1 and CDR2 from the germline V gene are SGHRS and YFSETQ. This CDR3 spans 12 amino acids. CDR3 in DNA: TGCGCCAGCACTCGGGGGACAGATACGCAGTATTTT. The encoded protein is CASTRGTDTQYF.

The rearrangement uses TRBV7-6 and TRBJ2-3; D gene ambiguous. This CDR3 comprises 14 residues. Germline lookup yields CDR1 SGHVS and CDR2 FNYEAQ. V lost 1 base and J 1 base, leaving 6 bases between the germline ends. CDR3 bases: TGTGCCAGCAGCTTAGGGCTCGGCACAGATACGCAGTATTTT. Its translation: CASSLGLGTDTQYF.